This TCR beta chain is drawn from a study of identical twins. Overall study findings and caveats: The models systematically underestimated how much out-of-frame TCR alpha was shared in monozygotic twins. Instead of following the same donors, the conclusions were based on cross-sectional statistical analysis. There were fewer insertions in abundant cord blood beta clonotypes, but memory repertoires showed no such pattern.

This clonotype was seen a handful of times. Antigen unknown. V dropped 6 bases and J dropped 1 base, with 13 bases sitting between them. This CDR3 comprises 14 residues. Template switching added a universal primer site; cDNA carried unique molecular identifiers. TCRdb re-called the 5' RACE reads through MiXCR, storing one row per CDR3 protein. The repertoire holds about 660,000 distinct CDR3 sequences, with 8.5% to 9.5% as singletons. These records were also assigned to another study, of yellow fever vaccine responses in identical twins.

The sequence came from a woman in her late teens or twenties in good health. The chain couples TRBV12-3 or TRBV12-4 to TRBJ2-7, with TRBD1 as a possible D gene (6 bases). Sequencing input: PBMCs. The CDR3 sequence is CASRLGQGSYEQYF. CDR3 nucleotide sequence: TGTGCCAGCAGACTTGGGCAGGGGTCCTACGAGCAGTACTTC.